Sequencing of this T cell receptor (beta chain) was carried out in a study of blood T cell repertoires in COVID-19. Residents of 24 US areas, aged 18 to 89 years, made up the participants. Before being deemed recovered, Cohort 3 donors had two negative PCRs, clearance, or symptom resolution. Authors' analysis steps: How many nucleated cells were present was estimated from reference gene primer amplification. Clones were read by immunoSEQ multiplex PCR, and TCRdb kept only the in-frame ones, dropping some. D and trimming were read from the DNA, whereas the V and J calls and clone size are those reported in that table. Of around 300,000 clones in the sample, about 85% were seen once. The V and J ends lost 0 bases and 1 base, in that order; junction bases with no gene match: 2. Germline lookup yields CDR1 ENHRY and CDR2 SYGVKD. The CDR3 consists of 15 residues.

This TCR was sampled from a woman aged 45-65 years who had recovered from COVID-19. This chain joins TRBV10-3 and TRBJ1-1, with TRBD1 identical over 7 bases. The sample was PBMCs or T cells enriched from blood (not recorded which). The CDR3 DNA sequence: TGTGCCATCAGTGAGTCGGACAGGCGGAACACTGAAGCTTTCTTT. This gives the protein CAISESDRRNTEAFF.